This record covers a single T cell receptor beta chain. Its antigen is as yet unknown. V lost 7 bases and J lost 7, with 10 bases in between. Germline V gives CDR1 LNHDA, CDR2 SQIVND (reference sequence). The CDR3 totals 11 residues. Primers for the PCR totalled 60 Vbeta and 13 Jbeta. The data were produced by immunoSEQ multiplex PCR, yet TCRdb's version contains in-frame clones alone and is incomplete. The table has around 150,000 clones, about four fifths seen once. This entry is derived from a study of cytomegalovirus exposure and HLA in healthy donors. Overall study: From HLA-typed donors, an early data release held 70 million to 95 million unique TCRs.

Study conclusions and caveats: Confirmation was obtained in vitro that a few CMV-associated chains are specific for CMV antigens.

V usage is TRBV19 and J usage is TRBJ1-1, with D maybe TRBD1 (6 bases). The clonotype originates from a woman between 40 and 50 years old in good health and CMV-seronegative. Sequenced sample: PBMCs. The CDR3 sequence is CASIGQIEAFF. CDR3 DNA: TGTGCCAGTATAGGACAGATTGAAGCTTTCTTT.